These 11 T cell receptor beta chains share one sample of origin, sequenced in a study of sequential checkpoint blockade in melanoma. Measured with immunoSEQ multiplex PCR; TCRdb has only the in-frame clones, and not every one. The table lists tens of thousands of clones, 84% of them singletons. Treatment described: randomized to nivolumab then ipilimumab (arm A) or the reverse (arm B). The source was CD8+ T cells sorted from blood (inferred from file names), collected from a patient given nivolumab and ipilimumab in sequence. The source is a human donor with melanoma.

The rearrangement links TRBV6-6 to TRBJ2-7; D is perhaps TRBD2 (5 bases). V lost 2 bases and J 7 bases, leaving 12 bases between the germline ends. In germline, CDR1 is MNHNY, CDR2 SVGAGI (reference sequence). CDR3 size: 13 residues. CDR3 amino acids: CASSYPGGSEQYF. CDR3 coding DNA: TGTGCCAGCAGTTACCCTGGAGGCTCTGAGCAGTACTTC.

V is TRBV27 and J is TRBJ2-7; D possibly corresponds to TRBD1 (5 bases). The CDR3 has 17 amino acids. CDR1 and CDR2 (germline): MNHEY, SMNVEV (reference sequence). The V end was cut by 5 bases, the J end by 2 bases, with 22 bases between. The CDR3, as DNA: TGTGCCAGCAGTGCAGGGCCCGGAGTCTATGGAACCTACGAGCAGTACTTC. It codes for CASSAGPGVYGTYEQYF.

This chain links TRBV19 with TRBJ1-5; D is unclear. Germline values: CDR1 LNHDA, CDR2 SQIVND (reference sequence). V was trimmed by 3 bases and J by 3 bases, leaving 12 bases between them. This CDR3 spans 15 amino acids. DNA for the CDR3: TGTGCCAGTAGTATGGAGGGAATGCCCAATCAGCCCCAGCATTTT. Translating it yields CASSMEGMPNQPQHF.

The V and J genes are TRBV19 and TRBJ1-1, with 9 bases identical to TRBD1. Looked up from germline, CDR1 is LNHDA and CDR2 is SQIVND (reference sequence). The CDR3 has 15 residues. Losses at the gene ends were 7 bases for V and 4 bases for J; bases not matched to a gene: 10. DNA of the CDR3: TGTGCCAGTACTAGACTACAGGGGGCTGGCACTGAAGCTTTCTTT. It encodes CASTRLQGAGTEAFF. Drawing the rest from reference TRBV19 and TRBJ1-1, the complete variable domain is DGGITQSPKYLFRKEGQNVTLSCEQNLNHDAMYWYRQDPGQGLRLIYYSQIVNDFQKGDIAEGYSVSREKKESFPLTVTSAQKNPTAFYLCASTRLQGAGTEAFFGQGTRLTVV.

This chain joins TRBV19 and TRBJ1-5, with 8 positions matching TRBD1. Germline V gene sequence: CDR1 LNHDA, CDR2 SQIVND (reference sequence). The CDR3 runs 12 residues. CDR3 region: CATTGDNQPQHF. The CDR3 bases are TGTGCAACGACAGGGGACAATCAGCCCCAGCATTTT.

This clone was counted a few times. The V and J genes are TRBV7-9 and TRBJ1-3; the D is unclear. CDR1 is SEHNR, CDR2 FQNEAQ, per germline (reference sequence). Trimming cost V 5 bases and J 0 bases, with 8 bases left between them. The CDR3 is 14 amino acids. The CDR3 loop is CASSVIVSGNTIYF. CDR3 DNA: TGTGCCAGCAGCGTGATAGTCTCTGGAAACACCATATATTTT.

This chain joins TRBV7-9 and TRBJ2-3; the match to TRBD2 covers 9 bases. Germline-derived CDR1 and CDR2 are SEHNR and FQNEAQ (reference sequence). Germline trimming cut 4 bases from V and 2 bases from J; bases unmatched to any gene: 10. This CDR3 comprises 17 residues. CDR3 sequence reads: CASSSLLAGLYTDTQYF. The CDR3 DNA sequence: TGTGCCAGCAGCTCCCTCCTAGCGGGGTTATACACAGATACGCAGTATTTT.

The chain is built from TRBV28 and TRBJ1-2, with 10 bases identical to TRBD1. Germline lookup yields CDR1 MDHEN and CDR2 SYDVKM. This CDR3 comprises 15 residues. J lost 8 bases, V lost 5 bases, and 11 bases had no gene match. The DNA of the CDR3 is TGTGCCAGCAGTGTCGGACAGGGGGGTTTCGGGGGCTACACCTTC. It yields the protein CASSVGQGGFGGYTF.

The count of this clone is one. This rearrangement joins TRBV28 to TRBJ2-1, with unresolved D. Germline V gene sequence: CDR1 MDHEN, CDR2 SYDVKM. With 5 bases removed from V and 4 bases from J, the gap between germline ends came to 9 bases. This CDR3 has 13 residues. For the CDR3, the DNA is TGTGCCAGCAGTCTCACAGATTACAATGAGCAGTTCTTC. As protein: CASSLTDYNEQFF.

This rearrangement joins TRBV11-2 to TRBJ1-3, with TRBD1 matching over 10 bases. After removal of 3 bases from V and 2 bases from J, the junction contained 1 base not matched to a gene. Germline lookup yields CDR1 SGHAT and CDR2 FQNNGV. The CDR3 runs to 15 residues. Here the CDR3 reads CASSFGTGAGNTIYF. The CDR3 region has the DNA TGTGCCAGCAGCTTTGGGACAGGGGCTGGAAACACCATATATTTT.

This clone has a handful of counts. In the same sample, other DNA sequences code for this CDR3. The chain couples TRBV27 to TRBJ1-1; unclear D gene. Germline loops: CDR1 MNHEY, CDR2 SMNVEV (reference sequence). This CDR3 region has 13 residues. Trimming pared 2 bases from V and 2 bases from J, leaving 6 bases between. The CDR3 coding sequence is TGTGCCAGCAGTTTACGAGGAAACACTGAAGCTTTCTTT. Protein: CASSLRGNTEAFF.